This passage covers 27 T cell receptor beta chains from one sample sequenced in a study of T cell repertoires in cytomegalovirus infection. The antigens of these receptors remain unknown. MiXCR was run by TCRdb on the reads, yielding one entry per CDR3 protein. The sample has around 300,000 distinct CDR3 sequences, 20% to 25% seen once; the top ten hold under 25%. The starting material was cultured PBMCs, obtained from culture after CMV antigen stimulation. Receptors originate from a human donor in good health (CMV status not recorded). Some clones in this sample may be carry-over from other donors' samples.

The rearrangement joins TRBV27 to TRBJ1-4; no clear D gene. The germline gives CDR1 MNHEY, CDR2 SMNVEV (reference sequence). V shed 6 bases and J shed 12 bases, with 14 bases lying between them. The CDR3 spans 12 residues. The CDR3 protein is CASSSGGWELFF. CDR3 in DNA: TGTGCCAGCAGCTCCGGCGGATGGGAACTGTTTTTT.

The V and J genes are TRBV6-2 or TRBV6-3 and TRBJ2-4; D is ambiguous. The germline V gene has CDR1 MNHEY and CDR2 SVGEGT. The CDR3 has 15 residues. V lost 4 bases and J lost 1, with 11 bases in between. The CDR3 region has the DNA TGTGCCAGCAGTTTCCCGATCGGCGCCAAAAACATTCAGTACTTC. Protein sequence: CASSFPIGAKNIQYF.

This clonotype occurred a few times. This chain links TRBV7-6 with TRBJ2-3; D call uncertain. The V gene lost 3 bases and the J gene lost 2 bases, with 9 bases spanning the gap. Germline V gene data show CDR1 as SGHVS and CDR2 as FNYEAQ. This CDR3 contains 14 residues. This chain's CDR3 is CASSFLSSTDTQYF. CDR3 bases: TGTGCCAGCAGCTTCCTATCGTCCACAGATACGCAGTATTTT.

This clonotype occurred many times. The gene calls are TRBV6-2 or TRBV6-3 and TRBJ2-1; 8 bases align to TRBD2. V lost 2 bases to trimming and J lost 3 bases; unmatched junction nucleotides: 9. The CDR3 extends over 17 amino acids. Germline assignment: CDR1 MNHEY and CDR2 SVGEGT. Here the CDR3 reads CASSYPVIAGLYNEQFF. The CDR3 DNA is TGTGCCAGCAGTTACCCCGTGATAGCGGGACTCTACAATGAGCAGTTCTTC.

The chain has TRBV6-2 or TRBV6-3 and TRBJ2-2, with no clear D. The CDR3 is made up of 11 amino acids. Deletions cut 8 bases from V and 7 bases from J, with 8 bases between. The germline CDR1 and CDR2 sequences are MNHEY and SVGEGT. CDR3 residues: CASGKVGELFF. DNA of the CDR3: TGTGCCAGCGGGAAGGTCGGGGAGCTGTTTTTT.

The chain uses TRBV25-1 and TRBJ2-1; 13 bases are shared with TRBD2. Germline CDR1 is MGHDK and CDR2 is SYGVNS. This CDR3 is built from 16 residues. V trimming: 4 bases; J trimming: 5 bases; junction bases outside the gene matches: 5. The CDR3 sequence: CASSVRGLAGDNEQFF. Here the CDR3 DNA reads TGTGCCAGCAGTGTAAGAGGACTAGCGGGAGACAATGAGCAGTTCTTC.

The V and J genes are TRBV10-3 and TRBJ2-7; 10 bases are a match to TRBD2. CDR1 ENHRY and CDR2 SYGVKD come from the germline V gene. The junction had 16 bases not matched to a gene; V was cut back by 0 bases and J by 5 bases. The CDR3 spans 19 residues. The CDR3 loop reads CAISESNRGSGRSSDEQYF. In DNA, the CDR3 is TGTGCCATCAGTGAGTCTAACAGGGGTAGCGGGAGGTCTTCCGACGAGCAGTACTTC.

This clonotype has a single count. The chain employs TRBV19 and TRBJ1-4; 7 bases fit TRBD1. Germline V gene data show CDR1 as LNHDA and CDR2 as SQIVND (reference sequence). With V trimmed by 7 bases and J by 7 bases, 6 bases remained unmatched. This CDR3 is built from 13 residues. The CDR3 coding sequence is TGTGCCAGTATGGGCAGACAGGGTGAAAAACTGTTTTTT. This encodes CASMGRQGEKLFF.

The sample holds many counts of this clonotype. The chain joins TRBV7-2 to TRBJ2-7, with no clear D. Germline V gives CDR1 SGHTA, CDR2 FQGNSA. There are 14 residues in the CDR3. V was shortened by 6 bases and J by 2 bases, with 14 bases between the two germline ends. The CDR3 coding sequence is TGTGCCAGCAGTGAGACGAAATGGACCTACGAGCAGTACTTC. It codes for CASSETKWTYEQYF.

CDR3: CASSRDPGYYEQYF. CDR3 coding DNA: TGTGCCAGTAGCCGGGATCCAGGATACTACGAGCAGTACTTC. V is TRBV19 and J is TRBJ2-7, with D perhaps matching TRBD2 (5 bases). CDR3 length equals 14 residues. The V gene lost 6 bases and the J gene lost 3 bases, with 15 bases spanning the gap. CDR1 and CDR2 from the germline V gene are LNHDA and SQIVND (reference sequence).

The chain's CDR3 is CASSGWDGTSGANVLTF. CDR3 in DNA: TGTGCCAGCAGTGGATGGGACGGCACTTCTGGGGCCAACGTCCTGACTTTC. This chain links TRBV27 with TRBJ2-6, with D tentatively TRBD1 or TRBD2 (5 bases each). V was cut by 5 bases and J by 1 base, with 15 bases left in between. The CDR3 has 17 amino acids. Germline values: CDR1 MNHEY, CDR2 SMNVEV (reference sequence).

The V gene is TRBV20-1, the J gene TRBJ1-5, with 10 bases matching TRBD1. The V and J ends lost 4 bases and 1 base, in that order; junction bases with no gene match: 10. The CDR3 has 17 amino acids. Germline CDR1 reads DFQATT; CDR2 reads SNEGSKA (reference sequence). Here the CDR3 reads CSAKAGTGDSSNQPQHF. CDR3 in DNA: TGCAGTGCTAAAGCCGGGACAGGGGATTCGAGCAATCAGCCCCAGCATTTT.

This chain joins TRBV6-5 and TRBJ1-3, with TRBD1 matching 7 bases. The germline gives CDR1 MNHEY, CDR2 SVGAGI. V shed 6 bases, J shed 4 bases, and the junction held 6 bases outside the gene matches. The CDR3 is 14 residues long. The CDR3 DNA reads TGTGCCAGCAGGCTCGGGACAGCCGGAAACACCATATATTTT. Protein: CASRLGTAGNTIYF.

The J gene is TRBJ2-1, the V gene TRBV27; 7 nucleotides match TRBD2. The CDR3 length is 17 residues. Trimming removed 5 bases from V and 0 bases from J; junction bases left unmatched: 10. From germline, CDR1 is MNHEY and CDR2 SMNVEV (reference sequence). The CDR3 protein is CASSPMGVAGSYNEQFF. CDR3 sequence (DNA): TGTGCCAGCAGTCCGATGGGCGTAGCGGGCTCCTACAATGAGCAGTTCTTC.

This clonotype has only a few counts. V gene TRBV27 combines with J gene TRBJ2-5; 9 bases are shared with TRBD1. This CDR3 contains 15 residues. Germline trimming cut 4 bases from V and 1 base from J; bases unmatched to any gene: 4. Germline CDR1 reads MNHEY; CDR2 reads SMNVEV (reference sequence). The CDR3, as DNA: TGTGCCAGCAGTTCGGGACAGGGCCTCCAAGAGACCCAGTACTTC. This encodes CASSSGQGLQETQYF.

The rearrangement joins TRBV12-3 or TRBV12-4 to TRBJ1-3; 9 bases map to TRBD1. Losses at the gene ends were 3 bases for V and 1 base for J; bases not matched to a gene: 19. This CDR3 is built from 21 residues. This CDR3 reads CASSFFLGKPGTGTSGNTIYF. CDR3 sequence (DNA): TGTGCCAGCAGTTTTTTTTTGGGTAAACCCGGGACAGGGACTTCTGGAAACACCATATATTTT.

The sample holds many counts of this clonotype. V gene TRBV12-3 or TRBV12-4 combines with J gene TRBJ2-5; 8 bases are shared with TRBD1. The CDR3 covers 13 residues. After removal of 5 bases from V and 4 bases from J, the junction contained 3 bases not matched to a gene. CDR3 sequence (DNA): TGTGCCAGCAGTCCTGACAGGGGAGAGACCCAGTACTTC. This encodes CASSPDRGETQYF.

This clonotype came up a few times. CDR3 sequence: CASSSGGLAGSRETQYF. The CDR3 bases are TGTGCCAGCAGCTCGGGGGGGCTAGCGGGAAGTAGAGAGACCCAGTACTTC. The chain recombines TRBV5-6 with TRBJ2-5; 9 bases map to TRBD2. Germline lookup yields CDR1 SGHDT and CDR2 YYEEEE. This CDR3 is 17 amino acids long. V was pared by 3 bases and J by 4 bases, with 13 bases of the junction left unmatched.

This clonotype has more than one count but fewer than ten. The chain couples TRBV28 to TRBJ2-7, with D unresolved. V shed 3 bases and J shed 4 bases, with 7 bases lying between them. This CDR3 has 12 residues. Germline CDR1 and CDR2: MDHEN and SYDVKM. CDR3 bases: TGTGCCAGCAGTTTTCGAGAGTACGAGCAGTACTTC. Amino acid sequence: CASSFREYEQYF.

The sample holds a few counts of this clonotype. The chain recombines TRBV7-2 with TRBJ2-1; D may be TRBD2 (5 bases). From germline, CDR1 is SGHTA and CDR2 FQGNSA. Trimming took off 5 bases at V and 8 bases at J, with 28 bases between the two ends. The CDR3 is 18 residues long. The CDR3 bases are TGTGCCAGCAGCCCAAATCAGCCGGACTCTACCTTTTGGGATGAGCAGTTCTTC. Protein sequence: CASSPNQPDSTFWDEQFF. Using reference TRBV7-2 and TRBJ2-1 for the parts outside the CDR3, the full variable domain is GAGVSQSPSNKVTEKGKDVELRCDPISGHTALYWYRQSLGQGLEFLIYFQGNSAPDKSGLPSDRFSAERTGGSVSTLTIQRTQQEDSAVYLCASSPNQPDSTFWDEQFFGPGTRLTVL.

This clonotype has a count of ten or more. The chain carries TRBV6-1 and TRBJ1-6; TRBD1 matches at 7 bases. This CDR3 region has 15 residues. Unmatched junction bases numbered 6, after V lost 7 bases and J lost 3 bases. Germline-derived CDR1 and CDR2 are MNHNS and SASEGT. This CDR3 reads CASKTGALYNSPLHF. The CDR3 DNA reads as TGTGCCAGCAAAACAGGGGCCCTCTATAATTCACCCCTCCACTTT.

With respect to this clonotype: As the CDR3 is not closed by the conserved phenylalanine or tryptophan, this likely results from a read error. V gene TRBV19 combines with J gene TRBJ1-2; no reliable D call. From germline, CDR1 is LNHDA and CDR2 SQIVND (reference sequence). With 3 bases removed from V and 5 bases from J, the gap between germline ends came to 16 bases. The CDR3 extends over 15 amino acids. The CDR3 sequence is CASSIHRDRTYGYTL. The CDR3 DNA sequence: TGTGCCAGTAGTATCCATCGAGACCGTACTTATGGCTACACCCTC.

V and J are TRBV4-1 and TRBJ1-1; the match to TRBD1 covers 12 bases. Germline loops: CDR1 MGHRA, CDR2 YSYEKL. The CDR3 loop spans 18 amino acids. V was pared by 0 bases and J by 5 bases, with 10 bases of the junction left unmatched. The DNA of the CDR3 is TGCGCCAGCAGCCAAGATGGGGGACAGGGGGCGGCAGGGACTGAAGCTTTCTTT. It encodes CASSQDGGQGAAGTEAFF.

In this sample, this clonotype turned up many times. This chain links TRBV7-3 with TRBJ2-2, with D tentatively TRBD2 (6 bases). V was shortened by 5 bases and J by 5 bases, with 15 bases between the two germline ends. The CDR3 totals 15 residues. Germline V lookup: CDR1 SGHTA, CDR2 FQGTGA. For the CDR3, the DNA is TGTGCCAGCAGCGAGATTCCAGGGAGGACCGGGGAGCTGTTTTTT. Translating gives CASSEIPGRTGELFF.

This clonotype has more than one count but fewer than ten. The chain joins TRBV19 to TRBJ2-5, with TRBD2 identical over 15 bases. The germline V gene encodes CDR1 LNHDA and CDR2 SQIVND (reference sequence). The CDR3 covers 18 residues. The ends lost 6 bases at V and 2 bases at J; junction bases unmatched: 10. The CDR3 DNA sequence: TGTGCCAGTAGACGGGGACTAGCGGGAGGACCCAATCAAGAGACCCAGTACTTC. Encoded protein: CASRRGLAGGPNQETQYF.

This clonotype was seen at least ten times. The chain combines TRBV7-2 with TRBJ2-2; D unresolved. This CDR3 region has 13 residues. The V gene lost 2 bases and the J gene lost 0 bases, with 1 base spanning the gap. Germline CDR1 and CDR2: SGHTA and FQGNSA. CDR3 DNA: TGTGCCAGCAGCTTATCGAACACCGGGGAGCTGTTTTTT. Its translation is CASSLSNTGELFF.

This clonotype was detected many times. The CDR3 region is CASSVLAVSYNEQFF. The CDR3 DNA sequence: TGTGCCAGCAGCGTTCTAGCGGTCTCCTACAATGAGCAGTTCTTC. V is TRBV7-2 and J is TRBJ2-1; 7 nucleotides match TRBD2. The germline gives CDR1 SGHTA, CDR2 FQGNSA. This CDR3 has 15 residues. The V segment lost 5 bases and the J segment 0 bases; nucleotides outside the gene matches: 4.